This T cell receptor beta chain came from a study of blood T cells in healthy people across ages. Study observations and caveats: Changes seen in expanded clonotypes were possibly confounded by donor CMV status left unknown. The lack of PBMC sorting stopped any conclusive naive versus antigen-experienced comparison.

This clonotype was recorded at least ten times. Its antigen is not identified. A junction boundary mismatches the germline segment, possibly from a read error. The authors drew around 11 milliliters of peripheral blood from each donor. No fewer than 7 million PBMCs went into each sample. Combining a sample-barcoded 5' primer with a J-beta primer mix, a second PCR ran for about 6 to 12 cycles. Via MiXCR, TCRdb re-called the 5' RACE reads, giving one row per CDR3 protein. The sample shows 1.8 million or so distinct CDR3 sequences, more than 35% of them seen only once. The receptor was derived from a human donor in good health. Sequenced material: blood.

The CDR3 loop reads CASSMTVNYGYTF. The CDR3 region has the DNA TGCGCCAGCAGCATGACAGTTAACTATGGCTACACCTTC. This chain links TRBV12-3 or TRBV12-4 with TRBJ1-2; weak D call: TRBD1 (5 bases). CDR3 length: 13 amino acids.